This TCR beta chain appears in the sequencing data of a study of T-cell memory formation after mild COVID-19. Study overall: There were largely donor-specific TCR clusters.

The CDR3 is 16 amino acids. Per the germline V gene, CDR1 is MGHRA and CDR2 is YSYEKL. The V gene lost 2 bases and the J gene lost 0 bases, with 13 bases spanning the gap. One entry per CDR3 protein results from TCRdb running MiXCR on the 5' RACE reads. This sample has about 560,000 distinct CDR3 sequences, with less than 25% found just once. Findings and limits, study-wide: Memory sampled before infection contained some responding clones, suggesting cross-reactive memory joined. Later expanders leaned CD4+, whereas clones that contracted between day 15 and 85 were balanced CD4/CD8. The authors left the SARS-CoV-2 specificity of second-wave clones peaking on day 37 unconfirmed.

On this clonotype: Its antigen is not known.

The source is an adult woman who had mild COVID-19 (a few samples of this study predate the infection). Cell type and time point are not known. The genes are TRBV4-1 and TRBJ1-2; D perhaps matches TRBD1 (5 bases). The sequencing sample was made of PBMCs or a T cell subset sorted from them (not recorded which). Here the CDR3 DNA reads TGCGCCAGCAGCCAACCCAGGGCCTCGCCTAACTATGGCTACACCTTC. Amino acids: CASSQPRASPNYGYTF.